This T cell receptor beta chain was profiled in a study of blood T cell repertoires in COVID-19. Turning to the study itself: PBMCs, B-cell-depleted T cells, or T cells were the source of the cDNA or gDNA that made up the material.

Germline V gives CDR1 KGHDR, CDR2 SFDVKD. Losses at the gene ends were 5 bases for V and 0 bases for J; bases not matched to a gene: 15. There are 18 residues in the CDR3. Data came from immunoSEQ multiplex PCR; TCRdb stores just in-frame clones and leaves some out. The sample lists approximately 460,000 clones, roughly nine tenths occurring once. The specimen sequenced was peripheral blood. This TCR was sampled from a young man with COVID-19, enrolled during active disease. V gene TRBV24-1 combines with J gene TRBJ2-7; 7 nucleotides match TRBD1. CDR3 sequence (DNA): TGTGCCACCAGTGCGGGCAGGGGGAACTCCGAGAGCTCCTACGAGCAGTACTTC. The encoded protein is CATSAGRGNSESSYEQYF.